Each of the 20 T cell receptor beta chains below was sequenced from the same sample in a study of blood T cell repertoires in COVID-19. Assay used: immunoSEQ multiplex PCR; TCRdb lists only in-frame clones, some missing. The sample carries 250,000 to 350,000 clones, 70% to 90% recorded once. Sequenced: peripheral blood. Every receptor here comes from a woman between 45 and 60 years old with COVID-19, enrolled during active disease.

In DNA form, the CDR3 reads TGTGCCAGCGATAAACGCGGGACTAGCGGCTCCTACGAGCAGTACTTC. This gives the protein CASDKRGTSGSYEQYF. This chain joins TRBV13 and TRBJ2-7; 11 positions match TRBD2. The CDR3 loop spans 16 amino acids. CDR1 PRHDT and CDR2 FYEKMQ come from the germline V gene (reference sequence). V trimming: 8 bases; J trimming: 0 bases; junction bases outside the gene matches: 9.

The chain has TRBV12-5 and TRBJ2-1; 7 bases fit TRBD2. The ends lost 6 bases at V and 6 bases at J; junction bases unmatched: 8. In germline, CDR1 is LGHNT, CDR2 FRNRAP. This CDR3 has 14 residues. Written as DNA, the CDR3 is TGTGCTAGTGGAACGGGAGGTCTGCGCAATGAGCAGTTCTTC. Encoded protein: CASGTGGLRNEQFF.

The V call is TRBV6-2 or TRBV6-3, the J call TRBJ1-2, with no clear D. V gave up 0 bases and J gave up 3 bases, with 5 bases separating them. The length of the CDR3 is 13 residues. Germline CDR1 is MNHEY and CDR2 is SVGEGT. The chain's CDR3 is CASSYSSDYGYTF. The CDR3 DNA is TGTGCCAGCAGTTACTCGAGTGACTATGGCTACACCTTC.

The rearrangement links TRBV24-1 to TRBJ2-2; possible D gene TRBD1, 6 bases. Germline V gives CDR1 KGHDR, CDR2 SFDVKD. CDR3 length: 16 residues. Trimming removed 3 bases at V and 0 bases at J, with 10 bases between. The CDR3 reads CATSDRTAANTGELFF. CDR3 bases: TGTGCCACCAGTGATCGGACAGCCGCGAACACCGGGGAGCTGTTTTTT.

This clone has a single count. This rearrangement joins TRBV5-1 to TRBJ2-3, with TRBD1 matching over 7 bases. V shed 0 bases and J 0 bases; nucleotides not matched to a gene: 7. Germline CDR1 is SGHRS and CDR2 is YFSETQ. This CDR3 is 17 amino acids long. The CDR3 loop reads CASSLGYRGPSTDTQYF. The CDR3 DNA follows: TGCGCCAGCAGCTTGGGATACAGGGGACCCAGCACAGATACGCAGTATTTT.

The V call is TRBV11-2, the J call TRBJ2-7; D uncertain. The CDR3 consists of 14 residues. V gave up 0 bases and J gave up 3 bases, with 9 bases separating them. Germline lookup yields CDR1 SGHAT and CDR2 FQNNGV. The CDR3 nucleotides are TGTGCCAGCAGCTTAGATCGTGGAGTCTACGAGCAGTACTTC. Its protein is CASSLDRGVYEQYF.

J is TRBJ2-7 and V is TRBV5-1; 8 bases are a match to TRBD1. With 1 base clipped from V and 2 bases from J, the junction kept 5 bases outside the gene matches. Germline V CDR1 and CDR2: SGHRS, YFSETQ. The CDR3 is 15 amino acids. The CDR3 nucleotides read TGCGCCAGCAGCTTGCAGGGGGCAGGGGCCTACGAGCAGTACTTC. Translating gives CASSLQGAGAYEQYF. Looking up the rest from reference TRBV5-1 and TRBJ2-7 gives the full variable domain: KAGVTQTPRYLIKTRGQQVTLSCSPISGHRSVSWYQQTPGQGLQFLFEYFSETQRNKGNFPGRFSGRQFSNSRSEMNVSTLELGDSALYLCASSLQGAGAYEQYFGPGTRLTVT.

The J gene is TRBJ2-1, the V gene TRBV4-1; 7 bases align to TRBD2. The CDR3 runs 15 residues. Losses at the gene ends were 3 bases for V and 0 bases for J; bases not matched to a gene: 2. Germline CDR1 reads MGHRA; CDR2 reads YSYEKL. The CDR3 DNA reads TGCGCCAGCAGCCAGAGCGGGGCCTCCTACAATGAGCAGTTCTTC. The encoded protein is CASSQSGASYNEQFF.

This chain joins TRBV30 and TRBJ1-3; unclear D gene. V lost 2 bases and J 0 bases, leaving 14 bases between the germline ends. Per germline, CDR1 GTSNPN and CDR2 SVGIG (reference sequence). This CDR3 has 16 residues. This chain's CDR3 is CAWSPTPGLSGNTIYF. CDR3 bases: TGTGCCTGGAGTCCAACCCCAGGCCTCTCTGGAAACACCATATATTTT.

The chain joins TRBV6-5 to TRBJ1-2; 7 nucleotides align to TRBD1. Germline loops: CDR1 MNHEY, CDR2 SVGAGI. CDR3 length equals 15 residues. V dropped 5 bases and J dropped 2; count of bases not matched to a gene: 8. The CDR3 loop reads CASSRSGTANYGYTF. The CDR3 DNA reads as TGTGCCAGCAGTCGTTCTGGGACAGCCAACTATGGCTACACCTTC.

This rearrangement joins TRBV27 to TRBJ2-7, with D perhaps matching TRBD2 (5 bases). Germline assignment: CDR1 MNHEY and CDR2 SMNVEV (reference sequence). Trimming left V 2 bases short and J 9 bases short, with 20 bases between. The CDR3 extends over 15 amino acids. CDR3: CASSLREGRPAVQYF. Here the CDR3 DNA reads TGTGCCAGCAGTTTACGAGAGGGCAGGCCCGCGGTGCAGTACTTC.

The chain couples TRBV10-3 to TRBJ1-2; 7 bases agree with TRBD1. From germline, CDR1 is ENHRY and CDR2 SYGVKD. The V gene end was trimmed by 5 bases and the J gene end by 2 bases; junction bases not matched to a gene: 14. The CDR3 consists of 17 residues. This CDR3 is CAISSFPLGQTNYGYTF. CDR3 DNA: TGTGCCATCAGTTCCTTCCCCCTGGGACAGACGAACTATGGCTACACCTTC.

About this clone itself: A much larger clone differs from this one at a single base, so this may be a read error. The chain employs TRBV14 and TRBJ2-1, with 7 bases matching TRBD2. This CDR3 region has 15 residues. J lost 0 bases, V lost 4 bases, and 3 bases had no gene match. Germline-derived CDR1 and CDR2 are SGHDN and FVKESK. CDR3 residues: CASSPGRSSYNEQFF. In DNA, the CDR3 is TGTGCCAGCAGCCCCGGGAGGAGCTCCTACAATGAGCAGTTCTTC. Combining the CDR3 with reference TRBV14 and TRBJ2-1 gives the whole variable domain EAGVTQFPSHSVIEKGQTVTLRCDPISGHDNLYWYRRVMGKEIKFLLHFVKESKQDESGMPNNRFLAERTGGTYSTLKVQPAELEDSGVYFCASSPGRSSYNEQFFGPGTRLTVL.

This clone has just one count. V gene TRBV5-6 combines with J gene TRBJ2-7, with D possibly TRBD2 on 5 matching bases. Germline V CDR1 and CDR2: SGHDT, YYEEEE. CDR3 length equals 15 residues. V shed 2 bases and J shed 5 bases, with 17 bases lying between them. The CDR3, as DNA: TGTGCCAGCAGCTTCCCCGGGGTGCCCCAAGACGAGCAGTACTTC. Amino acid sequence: CASSFPGVPQDEQYF. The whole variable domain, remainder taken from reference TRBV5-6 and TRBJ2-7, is DAGVTQSPTHLIKTRGQQVTLRCSPKSGHDTVSWYQQALGQGPQFIFQYYEEEERQRGNFPDRFSGHQFPNYSSELNVNALLLGDSALYLCASSFPGVPQDEQYFGPGTRLTVT.

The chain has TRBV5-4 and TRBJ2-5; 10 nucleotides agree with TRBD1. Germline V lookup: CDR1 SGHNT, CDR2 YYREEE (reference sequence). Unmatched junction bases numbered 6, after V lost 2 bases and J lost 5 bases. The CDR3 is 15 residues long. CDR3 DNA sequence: TGTGCCAGCAGCTTACAGACAGGGGGCGGGGAGACCCAGTACTTC. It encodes CASSLQTGGGETQYF.

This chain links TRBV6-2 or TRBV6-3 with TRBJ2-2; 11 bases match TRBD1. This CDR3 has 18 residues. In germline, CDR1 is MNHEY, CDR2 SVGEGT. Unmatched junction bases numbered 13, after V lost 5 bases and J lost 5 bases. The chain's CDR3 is CASSQIPGQGGLTGELFF. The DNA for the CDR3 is TGTGCCAGCAGTCAGATACCGGGACAGGGGGGTTTGACCGGGGAGCTGTTTTTT.

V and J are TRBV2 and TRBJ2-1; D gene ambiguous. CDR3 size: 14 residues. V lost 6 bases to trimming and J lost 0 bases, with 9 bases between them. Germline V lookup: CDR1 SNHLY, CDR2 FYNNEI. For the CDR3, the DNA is TGTGCCAGCAGCGCTCAGATCTCCTACAATGAGCAGTTCTTC. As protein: CASSAQISYNEQFF.

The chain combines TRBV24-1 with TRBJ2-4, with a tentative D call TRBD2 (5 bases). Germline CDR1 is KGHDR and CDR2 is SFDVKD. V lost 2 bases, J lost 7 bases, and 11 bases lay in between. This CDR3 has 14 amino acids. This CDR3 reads CATSDSGKANIQYF. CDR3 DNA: TGTGCCACCAGTGATTCCGGGAAGGCGAACATTCAGTACTTC.

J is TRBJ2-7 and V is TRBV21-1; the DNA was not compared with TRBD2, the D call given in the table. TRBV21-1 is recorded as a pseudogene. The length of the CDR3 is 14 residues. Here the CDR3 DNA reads TGTGCCAGCAGCAAAGCTGGGCGGGAGAGCGAGCAGTACTTC. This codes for CASSKAGRESEQYF.

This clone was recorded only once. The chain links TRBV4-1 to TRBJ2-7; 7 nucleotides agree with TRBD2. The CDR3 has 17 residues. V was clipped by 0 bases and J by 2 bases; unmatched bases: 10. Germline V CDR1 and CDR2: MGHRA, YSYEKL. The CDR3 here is CASSQDSRSGGAYEQYF. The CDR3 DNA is TGCGCCAGCAGCCAAGATTCCCGCTCGGGAGGTGCCTACGAGCAGTACTTC.